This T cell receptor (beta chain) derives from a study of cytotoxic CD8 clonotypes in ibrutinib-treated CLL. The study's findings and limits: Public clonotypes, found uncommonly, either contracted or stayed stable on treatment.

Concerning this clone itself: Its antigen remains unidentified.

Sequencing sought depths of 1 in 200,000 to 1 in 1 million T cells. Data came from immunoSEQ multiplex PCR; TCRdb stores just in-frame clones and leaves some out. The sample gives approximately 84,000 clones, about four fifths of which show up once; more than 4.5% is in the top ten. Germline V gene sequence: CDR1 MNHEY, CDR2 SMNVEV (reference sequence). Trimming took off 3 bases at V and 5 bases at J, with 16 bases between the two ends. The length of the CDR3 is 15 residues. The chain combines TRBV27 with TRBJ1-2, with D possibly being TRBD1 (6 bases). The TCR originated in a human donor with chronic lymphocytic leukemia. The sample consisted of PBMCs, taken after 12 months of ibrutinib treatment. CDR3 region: CASSFGGRGGYGYTF. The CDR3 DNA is TGTGCCAGCAGTTTTGGAGGCCGAGGGGGGTATGGCTACACCTTC.